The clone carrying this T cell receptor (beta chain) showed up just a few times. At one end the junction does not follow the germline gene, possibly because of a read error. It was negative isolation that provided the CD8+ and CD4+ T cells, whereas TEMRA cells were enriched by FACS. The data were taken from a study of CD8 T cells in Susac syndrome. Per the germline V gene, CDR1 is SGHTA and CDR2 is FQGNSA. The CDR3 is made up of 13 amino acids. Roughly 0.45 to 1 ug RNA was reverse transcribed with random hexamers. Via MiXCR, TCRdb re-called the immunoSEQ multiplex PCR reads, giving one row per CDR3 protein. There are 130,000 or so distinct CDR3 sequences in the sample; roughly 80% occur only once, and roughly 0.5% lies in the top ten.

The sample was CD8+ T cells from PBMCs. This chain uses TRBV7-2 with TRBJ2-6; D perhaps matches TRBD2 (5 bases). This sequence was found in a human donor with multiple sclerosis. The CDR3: CASRDSGANVLTF. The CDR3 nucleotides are TGTGCCAGCAGGGACTCTGGTGCCAACGTCCTGACTTTC. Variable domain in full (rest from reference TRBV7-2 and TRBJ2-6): GAGVSQSPSNKVTEKGKDVELRCDPISGHTALYWYRQSLGQGLEFLIYFQGNSAPDKSGLPSDRFSAERTGGSVSTLTIQRTQQEDSAVYLCASRDSGANVLTFGAGSRLTVL.